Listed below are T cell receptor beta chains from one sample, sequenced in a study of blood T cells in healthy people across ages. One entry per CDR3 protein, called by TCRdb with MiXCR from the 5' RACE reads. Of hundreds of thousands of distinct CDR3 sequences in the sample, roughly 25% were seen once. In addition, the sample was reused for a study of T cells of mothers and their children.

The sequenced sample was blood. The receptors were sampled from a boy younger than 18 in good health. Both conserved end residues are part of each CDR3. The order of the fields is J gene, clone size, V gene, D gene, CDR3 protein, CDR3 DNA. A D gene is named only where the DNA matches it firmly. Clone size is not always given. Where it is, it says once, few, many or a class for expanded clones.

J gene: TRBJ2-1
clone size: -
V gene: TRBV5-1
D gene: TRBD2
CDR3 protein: CASSSSSGGVHEQFF
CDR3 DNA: TGCGCCAGCAGCAGCTCCAGCGGGGGTGTCCATGAGCAGTTCTTC

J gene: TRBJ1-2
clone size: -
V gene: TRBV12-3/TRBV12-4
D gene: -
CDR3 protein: CASSPRTVYGYTF
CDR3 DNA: TGTGCCAGCAGTCCGCGGACAGTCTATGGCTACACCTTC

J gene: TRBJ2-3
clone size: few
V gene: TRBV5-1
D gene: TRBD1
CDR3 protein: CASSPGQGVYTDTQYF
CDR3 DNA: TGCGCCAGCAGCCCTGGACAGGGGGTATACACAGATACGCAGTATTTT

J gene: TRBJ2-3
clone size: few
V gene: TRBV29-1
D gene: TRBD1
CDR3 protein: CSARTGGITDTQYF
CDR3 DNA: TGCAGCGCACGAACAGGGGGGATCACAGATACGCAGTATTTT

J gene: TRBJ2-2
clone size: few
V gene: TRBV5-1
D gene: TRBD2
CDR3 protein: CASSPGLPNTGELFF
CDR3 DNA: TGCGCCAGCAGCCCGGGACTACCGAACACCGGGGAGCTGTTTTTT

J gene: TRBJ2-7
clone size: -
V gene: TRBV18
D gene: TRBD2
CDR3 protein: CASGEGMYEQYF
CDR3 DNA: TGTGCCAGCGGGGAGGGGATGTACGAGCAGTACTTC

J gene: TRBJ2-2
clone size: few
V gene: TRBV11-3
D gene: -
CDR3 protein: CASSLDRNRGELFF
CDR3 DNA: TGTGCCAGCAGCTTAGATCGGAACAGAGGGGAGCTGTTTTTT

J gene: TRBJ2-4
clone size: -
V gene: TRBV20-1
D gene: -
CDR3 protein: CSAPTGGRGIQHF
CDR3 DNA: TGCAGTGCTCCCACTGGGGGACGGGGCATTCAGCACTTC

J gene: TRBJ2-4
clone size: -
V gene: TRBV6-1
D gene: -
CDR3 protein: CASSERRGDKNIQYF
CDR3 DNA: TGTGCCAGCAGCGAACGGAGGGGTGACAAAAACATTCAGTACTTC

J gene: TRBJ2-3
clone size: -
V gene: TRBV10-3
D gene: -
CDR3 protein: CAISDGGLADTQYF
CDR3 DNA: TGTGCCATCAGTGACGGGGGGCTGGCAGATACGCAGTATTTT

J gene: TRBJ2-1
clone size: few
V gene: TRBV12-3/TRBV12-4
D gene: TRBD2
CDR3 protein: CASSLTSGGALNEQFF
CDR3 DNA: TGTGCCAGCAGTCTCACTAGCGGGGGGGCCCTCAATGAGCAGTTCTTC

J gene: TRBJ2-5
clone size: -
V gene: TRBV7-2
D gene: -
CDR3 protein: CASSLEGTGRQETQYF
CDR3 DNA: TGTGCCAGCAGCTTAGAGGGGACGGGGAGGCAAGAGACCCAGTACTTC

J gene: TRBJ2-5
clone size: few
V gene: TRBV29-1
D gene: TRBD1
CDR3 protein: CSVREMTGMGQETQYF
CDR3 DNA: TGCAGCGTGAGAGAGATGACAGGGATGGGGCAAGAGACCCAGTACTTC

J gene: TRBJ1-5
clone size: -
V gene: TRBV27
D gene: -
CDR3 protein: CASALMGDGNQPQHF
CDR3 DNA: TGTGCCAGCGCCCTAATGGGCGACGGCAATCAGCCCCAGCATTTT

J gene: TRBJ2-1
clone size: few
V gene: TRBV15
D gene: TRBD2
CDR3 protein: CATGNPGREFSNEQFF
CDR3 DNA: TGTGCCACCGGGAATCCGGGGCGGGAGTTCTCCAATGAGCAGTTCTTC

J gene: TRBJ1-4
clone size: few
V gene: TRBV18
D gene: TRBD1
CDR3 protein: CASSPGRGRDEKLFF
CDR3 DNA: TGTGCCAGCTCCCCTGGGAGGGGGCGAGATGAAAAACTGTTTTTT

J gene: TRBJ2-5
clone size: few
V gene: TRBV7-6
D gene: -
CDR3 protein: CASSLAEAETQYF
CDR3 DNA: TGTGCCAGCAGCTTAGCGGAAGCTGAGACCCAGTACTTC

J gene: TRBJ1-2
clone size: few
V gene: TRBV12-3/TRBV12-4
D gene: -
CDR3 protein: CASSLRQGASYTF
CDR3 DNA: TGTGCCAGCAGTTTGCGGCAGGGCGCGAGCTACACCTTC

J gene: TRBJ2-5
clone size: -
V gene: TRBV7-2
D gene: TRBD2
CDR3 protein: CASRPSYLAGVKETQYF
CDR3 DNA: TGTGCCAGCAGACCTTCTTACCTAGCGGGGGTTAAAGAGACCCAGTACTTC

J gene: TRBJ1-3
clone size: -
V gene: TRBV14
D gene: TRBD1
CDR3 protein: CASSQEGGPGRNTIYF
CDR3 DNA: TGTGCCAGCAGCCAAGAAGGGGGCCCGGGGAGAAACACCATATATTTT

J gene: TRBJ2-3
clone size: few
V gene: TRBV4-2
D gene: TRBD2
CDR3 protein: CASSPSPPLAGGFRTDTQYF
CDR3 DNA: TGTGCCAGCAGCCCGTCACCGCCTCTAGCGGGGGGGTTCCGCACAGATACGCAGTATTTT

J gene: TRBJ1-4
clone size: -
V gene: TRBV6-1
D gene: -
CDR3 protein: CASSGLTGIWSEKLFF
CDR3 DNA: TGTGCCAGCAGTGGTTTAACAGGGATCTGGAGTGAAAAACTGTTTTTT

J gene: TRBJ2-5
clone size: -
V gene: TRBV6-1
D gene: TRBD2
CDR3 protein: CASRLAGGTETQYF
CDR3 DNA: TGTGCCAGCAGGCTAGCGGGGGGCACAGAGACCCAGTACTTC

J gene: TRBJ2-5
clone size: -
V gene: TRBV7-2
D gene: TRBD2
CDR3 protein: CASSSSLAGGPETQYF
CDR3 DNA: TGTGCCAGCAGCAGCTCATTAGCGGGGGGGCCCGAGACCCAGTACTTC

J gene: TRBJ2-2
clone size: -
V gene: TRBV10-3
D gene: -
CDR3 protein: CAIKAPGDTGELFF
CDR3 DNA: TGTGCCATCAAGGCCCCCGGCGACACCGGGGAGCTGTTTTTT

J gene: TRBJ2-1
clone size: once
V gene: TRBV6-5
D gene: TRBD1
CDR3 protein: CASRSTGNRVSNEQFF
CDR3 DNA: TGTGCCAGCAGGTCGACAGGGAACAGAGTTAGCAATGAGCAGTTCTTC

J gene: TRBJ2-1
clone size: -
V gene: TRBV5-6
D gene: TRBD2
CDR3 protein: CASSLVGGSGNEQFF
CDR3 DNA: TGTGCCAGCAGCTTGGTTGGCGGGAGCGGCAATGAGCAGTTCTTC